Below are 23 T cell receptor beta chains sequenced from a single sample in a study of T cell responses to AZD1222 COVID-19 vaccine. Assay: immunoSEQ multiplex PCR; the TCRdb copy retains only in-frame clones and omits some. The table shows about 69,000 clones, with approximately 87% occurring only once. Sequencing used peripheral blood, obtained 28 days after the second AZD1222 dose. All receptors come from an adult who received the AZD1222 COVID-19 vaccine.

DNA for the CDR3: TGTGCCAGCAGCGTTGGGGAAAGCGGGGGGGCTCTGGATACGCAGTATTTT. This codes for CASSVGESGGALDTQYF. V gene TRBV9 combines with J gene TRBJ2-3, with TRBD2 matching 10 bases. V gave up 2 bases and J gave up 6 bases; unmatched junction bases: 12. Germline-derived CDR1 and CDR2 are SGDLS and YYNGEE. The CDR3 totals 17 residues.

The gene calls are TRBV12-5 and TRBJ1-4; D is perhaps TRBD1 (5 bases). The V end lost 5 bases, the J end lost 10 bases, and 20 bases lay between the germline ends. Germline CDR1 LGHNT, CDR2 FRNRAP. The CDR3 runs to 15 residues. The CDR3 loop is CASGPALVERGKLFF. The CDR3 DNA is TGTGCTAGTGGTCCGGCCTTGGTAGAGAGGGGAAAACTGTTTTTT.

The CDR3 bases are TGTGCCAGCAGCGAGGGACCGAGCTCTGGAAACACCATATATTTT. Translation gives CASSEGPSSGNTIYF. V usage is TRBV7-2 and J usage is TRBJ1-3, with D perhaps matching TRBD1 (5 bases). The V end was cut by 5 bases, the J end by 0 bases, with 11 bases between. The germline V gene encodes CDR1 SGHTA and CDR2 FQGNSA. The CDR3 contains 15 residues. Based on the CDR3 plus reference TRBV7-2 and TRBJ1-3, the full variable domain is GAGVSQSPSNKVTEKGKDVELRCDPISGHTALYWYRQSLGQGLEFLIYFQGNSAPDKSGLPSDRFSAERTGGSVSTLTIQRTQQEDSAVYLCASSEGPSSGNTIYFGEGSWLTVV.

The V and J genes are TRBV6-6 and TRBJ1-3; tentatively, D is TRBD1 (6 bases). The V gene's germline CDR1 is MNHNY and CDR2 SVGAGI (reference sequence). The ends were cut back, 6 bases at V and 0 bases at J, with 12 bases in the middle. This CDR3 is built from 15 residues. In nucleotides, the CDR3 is TGTGCCAGCAGGGCGCCAGGGGTCTCTGGAAACACCATATATTTT. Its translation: CASRAPGVSGNTIYF.

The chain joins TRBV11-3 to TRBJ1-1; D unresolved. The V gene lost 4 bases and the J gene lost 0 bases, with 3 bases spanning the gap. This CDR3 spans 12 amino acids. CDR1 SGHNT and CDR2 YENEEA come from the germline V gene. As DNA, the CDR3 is TGTGCCAGCAGCTCTATGAACACTGAAGCTTTCTTT. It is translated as CASSSMNTEAFF.

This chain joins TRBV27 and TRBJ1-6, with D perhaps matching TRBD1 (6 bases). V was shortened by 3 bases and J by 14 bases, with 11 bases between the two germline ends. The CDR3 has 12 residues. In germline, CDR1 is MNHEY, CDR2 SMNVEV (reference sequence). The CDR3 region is CASSFQGLALHF. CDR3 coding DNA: TGTGCCAGCAGTTTTCAGGGGTTGGCCCTCCACTTT.

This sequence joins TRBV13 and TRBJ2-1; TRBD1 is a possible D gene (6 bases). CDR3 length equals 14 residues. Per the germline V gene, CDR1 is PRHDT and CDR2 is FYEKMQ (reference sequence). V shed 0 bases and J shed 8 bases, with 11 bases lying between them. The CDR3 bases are TGTGCCAGCAGCTTAGGCCGACAGGAGGATGAGCAGTTCTTC. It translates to CASSLGRQEDEQFF.

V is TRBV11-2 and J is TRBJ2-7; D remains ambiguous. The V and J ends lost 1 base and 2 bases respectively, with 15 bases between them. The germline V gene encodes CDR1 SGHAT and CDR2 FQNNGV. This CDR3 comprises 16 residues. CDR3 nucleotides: TGTGCCAGCAGCTTAGCCCCACCGGGCCTAGCCTACGAGCAGTACTTC. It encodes CASSLAPPGLAYEQYF.

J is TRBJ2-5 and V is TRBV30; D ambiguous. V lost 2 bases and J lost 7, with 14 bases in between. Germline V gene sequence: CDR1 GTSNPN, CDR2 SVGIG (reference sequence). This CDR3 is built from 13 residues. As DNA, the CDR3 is TGTGCCTGGAGTTCTGACTCCCTAAGGACCCAGTACTTC. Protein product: CAWSSDSLRTQYF.

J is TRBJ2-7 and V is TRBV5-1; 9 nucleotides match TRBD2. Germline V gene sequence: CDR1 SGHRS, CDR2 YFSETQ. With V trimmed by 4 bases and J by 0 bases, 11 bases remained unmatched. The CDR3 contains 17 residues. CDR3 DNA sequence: TGCGCCAGCAGCGTAAACGCGCGGGGGGGTAACTCCTACGAGCAGTACTTC. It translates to CASSVNARGGNSYEQYF.

CDR3 residues: CASSPPGGQPQHF. CDR3 nucleotides: TGTGCCAGCTCACCACCGGGCGGGCAGCCCCAGCATTTT. This chain uses TRBV18 with TRBJ1-5; no clear D gene. The ends were cut back, 0 bases at V and 7 bases at J, with 7 bases in the middle. CDR1 and CDR2 from the germline V gene are KGHSH and LQKENI. The CDR3 runs 13 residues.

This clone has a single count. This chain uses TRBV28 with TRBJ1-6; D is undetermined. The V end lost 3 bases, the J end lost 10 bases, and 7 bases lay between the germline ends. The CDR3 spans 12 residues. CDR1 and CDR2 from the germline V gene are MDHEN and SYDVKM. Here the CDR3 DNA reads TGTGCCAGCAGTTTGCAGGAGTCACCCCTCCACTTT. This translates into CASSLQESPLHF.

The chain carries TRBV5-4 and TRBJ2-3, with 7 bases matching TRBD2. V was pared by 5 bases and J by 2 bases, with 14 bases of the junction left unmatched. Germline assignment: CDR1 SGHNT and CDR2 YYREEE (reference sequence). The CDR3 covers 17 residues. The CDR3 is CASRIGGVALSTDTQYF. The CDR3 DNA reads TGTGCCAGCAGAATTGGGGGGGTGGCCCTATCCACAGATACGCAGTATTTT.

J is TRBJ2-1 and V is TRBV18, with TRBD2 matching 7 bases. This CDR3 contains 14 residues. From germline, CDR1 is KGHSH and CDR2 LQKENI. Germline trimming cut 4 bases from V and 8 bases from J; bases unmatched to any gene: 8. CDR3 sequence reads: CASSRPPGGYEQFF. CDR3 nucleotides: TGTGCCAGCTCACGCCCACCGGGGGGTTATGAGCAGTTCTTC. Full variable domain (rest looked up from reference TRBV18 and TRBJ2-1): NAGVMQNPRHLVRRRGQEARLRCSPMKGHSHVYWYRQLPEEGLKFMVYLQKENIIDESGMPKERFSAEFPKEGPSILRIQQVVRGDSAAYFCASSRPPGGYEQFFGPGTRLTVL.

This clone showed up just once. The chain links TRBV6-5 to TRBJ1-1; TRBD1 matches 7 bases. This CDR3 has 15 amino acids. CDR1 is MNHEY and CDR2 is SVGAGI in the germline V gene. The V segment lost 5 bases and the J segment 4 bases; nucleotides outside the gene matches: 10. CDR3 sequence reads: CASSRGTEPLTEAFF. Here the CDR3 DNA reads TGTGCCAGCAGTCGTGGGACAGAGCCTCTCACTGAAGCTTTCTTT.

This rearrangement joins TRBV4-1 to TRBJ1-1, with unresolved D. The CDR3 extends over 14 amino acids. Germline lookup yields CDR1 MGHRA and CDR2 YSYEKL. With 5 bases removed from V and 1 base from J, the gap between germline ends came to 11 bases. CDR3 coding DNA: TGCGCCAGCAGCTCAAGGTCCCAGAACACTGAAGCTTTCTTT. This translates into CASSSRSQNTEAFF.

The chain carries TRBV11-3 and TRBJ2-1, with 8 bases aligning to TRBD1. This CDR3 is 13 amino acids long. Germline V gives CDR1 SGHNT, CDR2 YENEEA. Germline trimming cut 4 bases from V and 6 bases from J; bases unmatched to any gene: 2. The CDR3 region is CASSSRGLNEQFF. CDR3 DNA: TGTGCCAGCAGCTCCAGGGGGCTCAATGAGCAGTTCTTC.

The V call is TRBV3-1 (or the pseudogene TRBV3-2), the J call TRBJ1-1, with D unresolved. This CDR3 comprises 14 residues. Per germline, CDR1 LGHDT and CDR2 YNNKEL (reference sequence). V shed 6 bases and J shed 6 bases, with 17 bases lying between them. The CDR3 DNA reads TGTGCCAGCAGGCCAAGGGATCGGAAGGCTGAAGCTTTCTTT. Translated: CASRPRDRKAEAFF.

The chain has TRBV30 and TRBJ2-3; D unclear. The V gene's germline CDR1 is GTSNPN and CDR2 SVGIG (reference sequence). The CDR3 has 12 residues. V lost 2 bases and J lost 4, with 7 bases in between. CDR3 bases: TGTGCCTGGAGTCCCCCGGCAGATACGCAGTATTTT. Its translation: CAWSPPADTQYF.

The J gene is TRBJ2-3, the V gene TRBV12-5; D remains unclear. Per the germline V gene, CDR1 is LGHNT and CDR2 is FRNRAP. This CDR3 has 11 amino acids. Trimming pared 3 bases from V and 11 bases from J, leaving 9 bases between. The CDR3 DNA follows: TGTGCTAGTGGTTTTGGACCATGGCAGTATTTT. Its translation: CASGFGPWQYF.

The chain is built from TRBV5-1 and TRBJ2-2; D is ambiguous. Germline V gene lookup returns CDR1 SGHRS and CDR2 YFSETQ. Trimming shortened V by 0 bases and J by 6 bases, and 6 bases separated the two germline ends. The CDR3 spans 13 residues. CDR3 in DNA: TGCGCCAGCAGCTTGGATTCTGCCGGGGAGCTGTTTTTT. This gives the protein CASSLDSAGELFF.

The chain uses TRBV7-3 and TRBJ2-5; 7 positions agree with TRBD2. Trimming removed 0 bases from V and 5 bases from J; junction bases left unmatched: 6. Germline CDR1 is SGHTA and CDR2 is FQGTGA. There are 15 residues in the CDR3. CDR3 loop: CASSLTFSGGETQYF. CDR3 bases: TGTGCCAGCAGCTTAACGTTTTCGGGAGGTGAGACCCAGTACTTC. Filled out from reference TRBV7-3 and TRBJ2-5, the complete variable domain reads GAGVSQTPSNKVTEKGKYVELRCDPISGHTALYWYRQSLGQGPEFLIYFQGTGAADDSGLPNDRFFAVRPEGSVSTLKIQRTERGDSAVYLCASSLTFSGGETQYFGPGTRLLVL.

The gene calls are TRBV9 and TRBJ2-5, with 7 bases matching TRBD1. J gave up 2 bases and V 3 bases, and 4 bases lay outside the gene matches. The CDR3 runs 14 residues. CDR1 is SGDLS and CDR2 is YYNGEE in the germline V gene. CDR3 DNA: TGTGCCAGCAGCGCCCAGACAGGGCAAGAGACCCAGTACTTC. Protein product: CASSAQTGQETQYF.